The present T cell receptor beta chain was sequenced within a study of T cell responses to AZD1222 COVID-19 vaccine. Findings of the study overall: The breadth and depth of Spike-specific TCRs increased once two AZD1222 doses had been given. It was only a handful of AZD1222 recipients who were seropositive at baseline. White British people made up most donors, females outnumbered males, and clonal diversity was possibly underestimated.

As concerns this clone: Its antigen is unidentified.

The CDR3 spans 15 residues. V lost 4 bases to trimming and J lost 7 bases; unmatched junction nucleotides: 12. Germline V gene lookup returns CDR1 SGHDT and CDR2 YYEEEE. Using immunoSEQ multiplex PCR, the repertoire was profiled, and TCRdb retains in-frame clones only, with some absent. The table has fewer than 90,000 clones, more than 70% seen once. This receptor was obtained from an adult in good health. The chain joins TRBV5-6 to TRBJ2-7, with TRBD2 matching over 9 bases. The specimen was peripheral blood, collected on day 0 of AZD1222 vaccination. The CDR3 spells CASSQTSGDPWEQYF. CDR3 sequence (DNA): TGTGCCAGCAGCCAGACTAGCGGAGACCCTTGGGAGCAGTACTTC.